A selection of T cell receptor beta chains follows, all from one sample in a study of early T cells in non-severe SARS-CoV-2 infection. TCRdb itself ran the 5' RACE reads through MiXCR, one entry per CDR3 protein. This table holds some 50,000 distinct CDR3 sequences, over 8% found once. Sample: whole blood. All receptors come from an adult who was a healthcare worker with PCR-confirmed SARS-CoV-2 infection or an uninfected control (not recorded which). Each CDR3 is given with its conserved first and last residue. Fields, in order: V gene, D gene, J gene, clone size, CDR3 protein, CDR3 DNA. A D gene is named only where the DNA matches it firmly. Where a row states a size, it is once, few, many or the class of an expanded clone; other rows omit it.

TRBV12-3/TRBV12-4	-	TRBJ1-2	few	CASSPRGGDYGYTF	TGTGCCAGCAGCCCTCGAGGCGGAGACTATGGCTACACCTTC
TRBV10-3	TRBD1	TRBJ1-2	-	CAISERGTGGLDYGYTF	TGTGCCATCAGTGAAAGGGGAACAGGGGGCCTCGACTATGGCTACACCTTC
TRBV4-2	-	TRBJ2-7	many	CASRDLSSYEQYF	TGTGCCAGCAGGGATTTAAGCTCCTACGAGCAGTACTTC
TRBV28	-	TRBJ2-7	-	CASSLTPGAAEEQYF	TGTGCCAGCAGCCTTACCCCCGGGGCCGCAGAGGAGCAGTACTTC
TRBV4-3	-	TRBJ2-1	-	CASSQVAANEQFF	TGCGCCAGCAGCCAAGTGGCAGCAAATGAGCAGTTCTTC
TRBV20-1	TRBD2	TRBJ2-1	few	CSASPNQGLAATYEQFF	TGCAGTGCGAGTCCAAATCAGGGACTAGCGGCTACATATGAGCAGTTCTTC
TRBV10-1	TRBD2	TRBJ2-7	many	CASSPGDYTPYEQYF	TGCGCCAGCAGCCCGGGGGACTATACCCCATACGAGCAGTACTTC
TRBV19	-	TRBJ2-5	many	CASANRGRGQETQYF	TGTGCCAGCGCAAACAGGGGCCGGGGGCAAGAGACCCAGTACTTC
TRBV2	-	TRBJ1-6	many	CASREGAGRSSPLHF	TGTGCCAGCAGAGAAGGGGCAGGGCGAAGTTCACCCCTCCACTTT
TRBV2	TRBD2	TRBJ2-3	many	CASSDGRGGHRVDTQYF	TGTGCCAGCAGTGACGGGCGGGGGGGCCATCGTGTAGATACGCAGTATTTT
TRBV18	TRBD1	TRBJ2-3	few	CASSPRTGETDTQYF	TGTGCCAGCTCACCTAGGACAGGGGAGACAGATACGCAGTATTTT
TRBV6-6	-	TRBJ1-5	many	CASSSDFPRASNQPQHF	TGTGCCAGCAGTTCGGACTTTCCGCGGGCTAGCAATCAGCCCCAGCATTTT
TRBV7-9	TRBD1	TRBJ1-1	many	CASSADRGTEAFF	TGTGCCAGCAGCGCCGACAGGGGCACTGAAGCTTTCTTT
TRBV25-1	TRBD1	TRBJ2-1	few	CASSEYGQGGNEQFF	TGTGCCAGCAGTGAATATGGACAGGGGGGAAATGAGCAGTTCTTC
TRBV3-1	TRBD2	TRBJ2-5	-	CASSRSGTSGGQETQYF	TGTGCCAGCAGCCGATCCGGGACTAGCGGAGGACAAGAGACCCAGTACTTC
TRBV5-1	-	TRBJ2-5	many	CASSSEGPRTQYF	TGCGCCAGCAGCTCGGAGGGGCCGCGGACCCAGTACTTC
TRBV11-3	-	TRBJ2-1	-	CASSLGVPYNEQFF	TGTGCCAGCAGCTTGGGGGTTCCCTACAATGAGCAGTTCTTC
TRBV20-1	-	TRBJ2-4	-	CSARDRIAGTGDIQYF	TGCAGTGCTAGAGATCGGATAGCGGGTACAGGGGACATTCAGTACTTC
TRBV20-1	TRBD2	TRBJ2-3	-	CSASRTSGGNTDTQYF	TGCAGTGCTTCCCGGACTAGCGGGGGCAACACAGATACGCAGTATTTT
TRBV19	-	TRBJ2-7	few	CASSIDLDYEQYF	TGTGCCAGTAGTATAGATTTGGACTACGAGCAGTACTTC
TRBV11-2	-	TRBJ2-2	many	CASRGAGTGELFF	TGTGCCAGCCGGGGGGCGGGAACCGGGGAGCTGTTTTTT
TRBV6-6	TRBD2	TRBJ2-1	many	CASKAQSAGVNEQFF	TGTGCCAGCAAGGCTCAGTCGGCGGGAGTAAATGAGCAGTTCTTC
TRBV6-2/TRBV6-3	-	TRBJ1-5	many	CASTWGQGSQPQHF	TGTGCCAGCACCTGGGGGCAGGGGAGTCAGCCCCAGCATTTT
TRBV7-2	TRBD1	TRBJ1-6	many	CASSAKQGDNSPLHF	TGTGCCAGCAGCGCCAAACAGGGGGATAATTCACCCCTCCACTTT
TRBV30	TRBD2	TRBJ2-1	-	CAWTGGNEQFF	TGTGCCTGGACGGGGGGCAATGAGCAGTTCTTC
TRBV2	-	TRBJ2-1	many	CASSVGDEQFF	TGTGCCAGCAGTGTTGGCGATGAGCAGTTCTTC
TRBV24-1	TRBD2	TRBJ2-3	many	CATSGASGGADTQYF	TGTGCCACCAGTGGGGCTAGCGGGGGGGCAGATACGCAGTATTTT
TRBV29-1	-	TRBJ1-1	many	CSVSVGHWGFF	TGCAGCGTTTCTGTAGGACACTGGGGTTTCTTT